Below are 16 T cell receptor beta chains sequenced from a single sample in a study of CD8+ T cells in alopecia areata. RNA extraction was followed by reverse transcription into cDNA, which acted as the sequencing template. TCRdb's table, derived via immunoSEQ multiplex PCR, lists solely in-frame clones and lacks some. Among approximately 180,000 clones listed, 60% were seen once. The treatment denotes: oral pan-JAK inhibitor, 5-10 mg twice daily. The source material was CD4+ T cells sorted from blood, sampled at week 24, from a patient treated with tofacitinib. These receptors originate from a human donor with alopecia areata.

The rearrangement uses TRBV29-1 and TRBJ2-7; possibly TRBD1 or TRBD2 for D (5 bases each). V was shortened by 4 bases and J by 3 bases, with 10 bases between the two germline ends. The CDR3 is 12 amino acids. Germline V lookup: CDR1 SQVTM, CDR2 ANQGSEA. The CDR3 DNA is TGCAGCGTTGCCCGGGACGGCTACGAGCAGTACTTC. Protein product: CSVARDGYEQYF.

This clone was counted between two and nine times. Here the CDR3 DNA reads TGTGCCAGCAGCGCTAATTTAGTGGGCTCAGATACGCAGTATTTT. It translates to CASSANLVGSDTQYF. The V gene is TRBV7-2, the J gene TRBJ2-3; D remains unclear. Trimming left V 5 bases short and J 4 bases short, with 16 bases between. Germline values: CDR1 SGHTA, CDR2 FQGNSA. The CDR3 covers 15 residues.

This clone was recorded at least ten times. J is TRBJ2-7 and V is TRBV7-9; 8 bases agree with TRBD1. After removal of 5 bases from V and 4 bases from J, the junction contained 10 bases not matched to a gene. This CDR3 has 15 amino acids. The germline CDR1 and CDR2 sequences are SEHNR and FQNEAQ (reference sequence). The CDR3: CASSISSGGKYEQYF. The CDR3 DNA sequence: TGTGCCAGCAGCATTAGCTCAGGGGGCAAATACGAGCAGTACTTC.

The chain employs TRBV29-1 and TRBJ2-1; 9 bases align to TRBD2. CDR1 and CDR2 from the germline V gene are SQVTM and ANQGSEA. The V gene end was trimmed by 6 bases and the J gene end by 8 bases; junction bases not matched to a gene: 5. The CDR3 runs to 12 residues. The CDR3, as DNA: TGCAGCGTGGGACTAGCCACCGATGAGCAGTTCTTC. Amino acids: CSVGLATDEQFF.

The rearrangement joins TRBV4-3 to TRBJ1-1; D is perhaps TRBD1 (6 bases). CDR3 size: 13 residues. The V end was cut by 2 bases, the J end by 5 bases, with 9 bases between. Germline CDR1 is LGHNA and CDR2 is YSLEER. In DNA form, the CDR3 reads TGCGCCAGCAGCCAAAAGGGGGGAACTGAAGCTTTCTTT. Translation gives CASSQKGGTEAFF.

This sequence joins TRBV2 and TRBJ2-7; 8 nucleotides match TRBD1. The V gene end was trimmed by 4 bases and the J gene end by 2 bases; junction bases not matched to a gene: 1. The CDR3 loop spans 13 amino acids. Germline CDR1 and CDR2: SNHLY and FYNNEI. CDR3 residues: CASSGQGPYEQYF. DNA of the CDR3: TGTGCCAGCAGTGGACAGGGGCCCTACGAGCAGTACTTC.

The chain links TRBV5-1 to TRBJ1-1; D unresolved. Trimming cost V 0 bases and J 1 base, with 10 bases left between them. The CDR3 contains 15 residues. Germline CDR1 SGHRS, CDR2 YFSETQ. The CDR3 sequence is CASSLDGSQNTEAFF. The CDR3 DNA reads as TGCGCCAGCAGCTTGGATGGCAGCCAGAACACTGAAGCTTTCTTT. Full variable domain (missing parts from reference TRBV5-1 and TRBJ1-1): KAGVTQTPRYLIKTRGQQVTLSCSPISGHRSVSWYQQTPGQGLQFLFEYFSETQRNKGNFPGRFSGRQFSNSRSEMNVSTLELGDSALYLCASSLDGSQNTEAFFGQGTRLTVV.

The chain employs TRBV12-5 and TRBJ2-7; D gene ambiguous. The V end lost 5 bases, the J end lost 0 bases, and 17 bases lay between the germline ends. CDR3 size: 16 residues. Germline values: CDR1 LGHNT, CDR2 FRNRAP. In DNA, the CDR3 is TGTGCTAGTGGTCCCACCGTGAACTGGCGCTCCTACGAGCAGTACTTC. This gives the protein CASGPTVNWRSYEQYF.

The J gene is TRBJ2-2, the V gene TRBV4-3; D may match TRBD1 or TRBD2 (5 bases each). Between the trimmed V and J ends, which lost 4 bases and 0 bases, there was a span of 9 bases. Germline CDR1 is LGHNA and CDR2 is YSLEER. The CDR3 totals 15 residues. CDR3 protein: CASSLGTANTGELFF. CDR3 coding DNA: TGCGCCAGCAGCCTCGGGACGGCGAACACCGGGGAGCTGTTTTTT.

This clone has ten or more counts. CDR3 amino acids: CASSHHPGTEAFF. The CDR3 DNA is TGTGCCAGCAGCCACCACCCCGGCACTGAAGCTTTCTTT. J is TRBJ1-1 and V is TRBV14; no definite D call. The germline V gene has CDR1 SGHDN and CDR2 FVKESK. V was pared by 3 bases and J by 4 bases, with 9 bases between. This CDR3 region has 13 residues. Supplemented by reference TRBV14 and TRBJ1-1, the full variable domain reads EAGVTQFPSHSVIEKGQTVTLRCDPISGHDNLYWYRRVMGKEIKFLLHFVKESKQDESGMPNNRFLAERTGGTYSTLKVQPAELEDSGVYFCASSHHPGTEAFFGQGTRLTVV.

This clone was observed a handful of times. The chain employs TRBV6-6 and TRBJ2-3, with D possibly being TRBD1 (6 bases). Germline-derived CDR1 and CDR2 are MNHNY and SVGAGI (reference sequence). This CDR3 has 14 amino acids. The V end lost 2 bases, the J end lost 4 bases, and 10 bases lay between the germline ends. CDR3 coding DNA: TGTGCCAGCAGTTACGGACAGTGGCCAGATACGCAGTATTTT. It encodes CASSYGQWPDTQYF.

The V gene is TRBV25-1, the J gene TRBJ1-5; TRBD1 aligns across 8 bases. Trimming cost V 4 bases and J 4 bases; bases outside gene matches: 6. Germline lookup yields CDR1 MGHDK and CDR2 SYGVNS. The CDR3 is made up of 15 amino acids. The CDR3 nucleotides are TGTGCCAGCAGTGCCGGGACAGGAGGTAATCAGCCCCAGCATTTT. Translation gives CASSAGTGGNQPQHF.

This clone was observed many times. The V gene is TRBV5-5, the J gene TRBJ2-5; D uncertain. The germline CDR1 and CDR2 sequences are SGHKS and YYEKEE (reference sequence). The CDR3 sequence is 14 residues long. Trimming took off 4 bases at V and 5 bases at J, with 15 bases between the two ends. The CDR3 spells CASSLTVGWETQYF. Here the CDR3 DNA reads TGTGCCAGCAGCCTCACGGTAGGGTGGGAGACCCAGTACTTC.

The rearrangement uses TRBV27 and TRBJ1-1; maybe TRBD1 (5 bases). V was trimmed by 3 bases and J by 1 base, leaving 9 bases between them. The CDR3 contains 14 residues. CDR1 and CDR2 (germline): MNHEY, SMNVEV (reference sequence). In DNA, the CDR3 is TGTGCCAGCAGTTTTTTAGGGACGAACACTGAAGCTTTCTTT. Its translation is CASSFLGTNTEAFF.

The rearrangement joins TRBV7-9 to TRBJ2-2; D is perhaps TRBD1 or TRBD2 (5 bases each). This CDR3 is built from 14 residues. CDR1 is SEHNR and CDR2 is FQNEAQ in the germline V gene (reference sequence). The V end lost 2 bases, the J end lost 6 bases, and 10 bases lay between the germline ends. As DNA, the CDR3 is TGTGCCAGCAGCTTAATCCGGGGACCCGGGGAGCTGTTTTTT. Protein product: CASSLIRGPGELFF.

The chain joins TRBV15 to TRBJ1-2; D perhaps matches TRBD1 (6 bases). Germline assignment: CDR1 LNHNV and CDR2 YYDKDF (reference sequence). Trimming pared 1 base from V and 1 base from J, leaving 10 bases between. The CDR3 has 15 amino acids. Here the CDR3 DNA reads TGTGCCACCAGCAGAGGTGACAGGTTTAACTATGGCTACACCTTC. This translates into CATSRGDRFNYGYTF.